This T cell receptor beta chain was retrieved from a study of T cells in Graves' hyperthyroidism and ophthalmopathy. The CDR3 has 15 residues. V lost 5 bases and J 0 bases, leaving 12 bases between the germline ends. Thyroid ultrasound, orbital computed tomography, clinical symptoms, and serum thyroxine and TRAb underpinned diagnoses. Findings and caveats of the study: The model forecast ophthalmopathy, anticipating it by a median around 6.5 months before onset.

This clonotype showed up just a few times. Its specificity is unknown. Regions amplified from RNA transcripts were the TCR beta CDR3 regions. HTBI primers were used for first-round RT-PCR of the TCR CDR3. TCRdb redid the calling of the multiplex PCR reads with MiXCR, one entry per CDR3 protein. The sample has around 690,000 distinct CDR3 sequences, around 21% seen once; the top ten hold roughly 30%. The sample was blood. This receptor was obtained from a man aged 25-45 years with Graves' ophthalmopathy. The rearrangement uses TRBV12-3 or TRBV12-4 and TRBJ2-3; maybe TRBD1 (5 bases). The CDR3 reads CASSRRTSSTDTQYF. CDR3 in DNA: TGTGCCAGCAGTAGGCGGACATCTAGCACAGATACGCAGTATTTT.